Given below is one T cell receptor (beta chain) in context. The target antigen is unknown. The data belong to a study of cytomegalovirus exposure and HLA in healthy donors. Findings and caveats of the study: There were 160 or so TCR beta chains listed as cytomegalovirus-associated.

In the PCR, 60 Vbeta and 13 Jbeta primers were used. The protocol was immunoSEQ multiplex PCR, while the TCRdb copy is restricted to in-frame clones and leaves out a portion. The sample shows approximately 110,000 clones, approximately 70% of them seen only once. The CDR3 has 14 residues. Germline V gives CDR1 SGHRS, CDR2 YFSETQ. Trimming removed 1 base at V and 2 bases at J, with 10 bases between. The sequence was collected from a man younger than 40 in good health and CMV-seropositive. The source material was PBMCs. V is TRBV5-1 and J is TRBJ2-7; possible D gene TRBD2, 5 bases. The CDR3 DNA reads as TGCGCCAGCAGCTTGTTCACGGGGACCTACGAGCAGTACTTC. Residues: CASSLFTGTYEQYF.